These 26 T cell receptor beta chains originate from one sample sequenced in a study of shared clonotypes between healthy human individuals (TCRdb year 2020). The library was prepared using the immunoSEQ multiplex PCR assay. The source is immuneACCESS, and TCRdb retained only in-frame sequences with V and J called. Part of the clones is not carried over; for the studies checked, unresolved V genes explain less than half of this, and the remainder is unexplained. The sample table holds about 1.4 million clones, of which roughly 96% were seen once. Together, the top ten hold approximately 1% of the sample. Sequencing was carried out using naive CD4+ T cells sorted from blood. The sample's cell subset or site, from its label and the paper: CD45RA+ positively selected. All receptors derive from a man between 25 and 39 years old in good health.

This chain joins TRBV11-2 and TRBJ2-3; D is uncertain. Trimming took off 1 base at V and 2 bases at J, with 7 bases between the two ends. The CDR3 contains 14 residues. Germline V CDR1 and CDR2: SGHAT, FQNNGV. The CDR3, as DNA: TGTGCCAGCAGCTTAGCCAGAATCACAGATACGCAGTATTTT. Protein product: CASSLARITDTQYF.

This chain joins TRBV19 and TRBJ2-1, with D maybe TRBD1 (6 bases). Germline V gene sequence: CDR1 LNHDA, CDR2 SQIVND (reference sequence). V lost 5 bases to trimming and J lost 5 bases, with 10 bases between them. CDR3 length: 13 residues. DNA for the CDR3: TGTGCCAGTAGTCGACGGACAGACAATGAGCAGTTCTTC. It is translated as CASSRRTDNEQFF.

This sequence joins TRBV28 and TRBJ2-1; 7 bases map to TRBD2. This CDR3 is 12 amino acids long. Trimming cost V 6 bases and J 9 bases; bases outside gene matches: 5. The germline gives CDR1 MDHEN, CDR2 SYDVKM. In DNA, the CDR3 is TGTGCCAGCAGCTCGGGGGGAGGTGAGCAGTTCTTC. Protein sequence: CASSSGGGEQFF.

This chain links TRBV27 with TRBJ2-3, with D possibly being TRBD2 (5 bases). The CDR3 is 15 residues long. Germline lookup yields CDR1 MNHEY and CDR2 SMNVEV (reference sequence). The ends were cut back, 2 bases at V and 0 bases at J, with 9 bases in the middle. CDR3 nucleotides: TGTGCCAGCAGTTTAACTAGTATTAGCACAGATACGCAGTATTTT. Translating gives CASSLTSISTDTQYF.

This sequence joins TRBV18 and TRBJ2-7; D unclear. V was shortened by 2 bases and J by 0 bases, with 11 bases between the two germline ends. The CDR3 loop spans 15 amino acids. The V gene's germline CDR1 is KGHSH and CDR2 LQKENI. CDR3 protein: CASSPGLASSYEQYF. CDR3 bases: TGTGCCAGCTCACCAGGCCTGGCTAGCTCCTACGAGCAGTACTTC.

V gene TRBV2 combines with J gene TRBJ1-5; D not certain. V was shortened by 11 bases and J by 3 bases, with 17 bases between the two germline ends. This CDR3 has 14 amino acids. The germline V gene has CDR1 SNHLY and CDR2 FYNNEI. The CDR3, as DNA: TGTGCCGGAGAGGTCCCGGCGGTCAATCAGCCCCAGCATTTT. Residues: CAGEVPAVNQPQHF.

This chain connects TRBV11-2 to TRBJ2-3; 8 positions match TRBD1. The CDR3 loop spans 14 amino acids. Germline V gene data show CDR1 as SGHAT and CDR2 as FQNNGV. V lost 6 bases to trimming and J lost 6 bases; unmatched junction nucleotides: 8. The CDR3 sequence: CASSPQGAGDTQYF. The CDR3 nucleotides are TGTGCCAGCAGTCCCCAGGGGGCGGGGGATACGCAGTATTTT.

This clone was counted once. This chain links TRBV14 with TRBJ2-2, with D perhaps matching TRBD1 (6 bases). CDR3 length equals 15 residues. Between the trimmed V and J ends, which lost 8 bases and 0 bases, there was a span of 13 bases. Germline assignment: CDR1 SGHDN and CDR2 FVKESK. Here the CDR3 DNA reads TGTGCCAGCGGTCGGGACAACGCGAACACCGGGGAGCTGTTTTTT. Amino acids: CASGRDNANTGELFF.

The chain couples TRBV2 to TRBJ2-3, with 9 bases lining up with TRBD2. From germline, CDR1 is SNHLY and CDR2 FYNNEI. The CDR3 consists of 16 residues. J was trimmed by 5 bases and V by 5 bases; bases with no gene match: 11. CDR3 bases: TGTGCCAGCAGTTCCAGAGCGGGGGGTTGGGGAGATACGCAGTATTTT. Residues: CASSSRAGGWGDTQYF.

The chain has TRBV6-5 and TRBJ2-7, with 12 bases that match TRBD2. Per the germline V gene, CDR1 is MNHEY and CDR2 is SVGAGI. With V trimmed by 4 bases and J by 4 bases, 8 bases remained unmatched. The CDR3 spans 16 residues. Here the CDR3 reads CASSSPTSGSGYEQYF. The CDR3, as DNA: TGTGCCAGCAGTTCCCCGACTAGCGGGAGTGGGTACGAGCAGTACTTC.

This clone was picked up one time. The CDR3 region is CASSLGTSGNTQYF. DNA for the CDR3: TGTGCCAGCAGCCTCGGGACTAGCGGGAATACGCAGTATTTT. The chain is built from TRBV7-8 and TRBJ2-3; 13 bases align to TRBD2. This CDR3 is 14 amino acids long. Germline V CDR1 and CDR2: SGHVS, FQNEAQ. V trimming: 5 bases; J trimming: 7 bases; junction bases outside the gene matches: 3.

The chain couples TRBV5-6 to TRBJ2-1, with 10 nucleotides matching TRBD1. This CDR3 is 16 amino acids long. V lost 4 bases and J lost 6; bases outside the gene matches: 10. Germline V lookup: CDR1 SGHDT, CDR2 YYEEEE. The CDR3: CASSLTGTGVVNEQFF. The CDR3 region has the DNA TGTGCCAGCAGCCTTACCGGGACAGGGGTTGTCAATGAGCAGTTCTTC. Full variable domain (missing parts from reference TRBV5-6 and TRBJ2-1): DAGVTQSPTHLIKTRGQQVTLRCSPKSGHDTVSWYQQALGQGPQFIFQYYEEEERQRGNFPDRFSGHQFPNYSSELNVNALLLGDSALYLCASSLTGTGVVNEQFFGPGTRLTVL.

The chain recombines TRBV7-2 with TRBJ2-7, with D maybe TRBD1 (6 bases). Germline-derived CDR1 and CDR2 are SGHTA and FQGNSA. V was trimmed by 5 bases and J by 6 bases, leaving 17 bases between them. This CDR3 is 14 amino acids long. The CDR3 spells CASSPPAGVTEQYF. CDR3 nucleotides: TGTGCCAGCAGCCCTCCGGCAGGGGTGACCGAGCAGTACTTC. Full variable domain (remainder filled in from reference TRBV7-2 and TRBJ2-7): GAGVSQSPSNKVTEKGKDVELRCDPISGHTALYWYRQSLGQGLEFLIYFQGNSAPDKSGLPSDRFSAERTGGSVSTLTIQRTQQEDSAVYLCASSPPAGVTEQYFGPGTRLTVT.

The V gene is TRBV29-1, the J gene TRBJ1-2; 7 bases agree with TRBD1. The junction had 7 bases not matched to a gene; V was cut back by 7 bases and J by 2 bases. Germline CDR1 reads SQVTM; CDR2 reads ANQGSEA. The length of the CDR3 is 13 residues. The CDR3 protein is CSAWDSPNYGYTF. The CDR3 nucleotides are TGCAGCGCTTGGGACAGCCCAAACTATGGCTACACCTTC.

This chain connects TRBV11-2 to TRBJ2-3; D may correspond to TRBD1 or TRBD2 (5 bases each). The V end was cut by 5 bases, the J end by 5 bases, with 17 bases between. CDR3 length: 15 residues. Germline CDR1 SGHAT, CDR2 FQNNGV. The CDR3 nucleotides are TGTGCCAGCAGCCCCCTCGAGGGGCTGGGAGATACGCAGTATTTT. It encodes CASSPLEGLGDTQYF.

The V gene is TRBV5-1, the J gene TRBJ2-1; possibly TRBD2 for D (7 bases). CDR3 size: 16 residues. V dropped 0 bases and J dropped 5 bases, with 15 bases sitting between them. Germline CDR1 is SGHRS and CDR2 is YFSETQ. The DNA of the CDR3 is TGCGCCAGCAGCTTGGGTGTGCGGGGGCGGGACAATGAGCAGTTCTTC. It translates to CASSLGVRGRDNEQFF.

The gene calls are TRBV18 and TRBJ1-1; D is unclear. The CDR3 has 15 amino acids. The ends were cut back, 0 bases at V and 2 bases at J, with 10 bases in the middle. In germline, CDR1 is KGHSH, CDR2 LQKENI. Written as DNA, the CDR3 is TGTGCCAGCTCACCACCGGCACAGAGAAACACTGAAGCTTTCTTT. Translation gives CASSPPAQRNTEAFF.

This clone was seen only once. This chain uses TRBV19 with TRBJ2-5, with 10 bases identical to TRBD2. The length of the CDR3 is 17 residues. From germline, CDR1 is LNHDA and CDR2 SQIVND (reference sequence). With V trimmed by 6 bases and J by 3 bases, 13 bases remained unmatched. The CDR3 DNA is TGTGCCAGTAGCGAACGCAGGAGGACTAGCGGTGAAGAGACCCAGTACTTC. It is translated as CASSERRRTSGEETQYF.

The count of this clone is one. The chain employs TRBV5-1 and TRBJ2-1; D is perhaps TRBD2 (5 bases). Germline CDR1 SGHRS, CDR2 YFSETQ. The CDR3 extends over 15 amino acids. V was pared by 2 bases and J by 6 bases, with 15 bases between. CDR3 loop: CASSFLSGESNEQFF. The CDR3 bases are TGCGCCAGCAGCTTCCTAAGCGGCGAGTCCAATGAGCAGTTCTTC.

The chain carries TRBV29-1 and TRBJ2-3, with 10 bases lining up with TRBD1. This CDR3 spans 15 amino acids. Germline V gene lookup returns CDR1 SQVTM and CDR2 ANQGSEA. Unmatched junction bases numbered 8, after V lost 6 bases and J lost 2 bases. The CDR3 loop is CSVRVGQGHTDTQYF. DNA of the CDR3: TGCAGCGTACGGGTGGGACAGGGGCACACAGATACGCAGTATTTT.

The table lists this clone with a count of one. CDR3: CASSDTSGITYEQYF. DNA of the CDR3: TGTGCCAGCTCAGATACTAGCGGGATCACCTACGAGCAGTACTTC. The chain links TRBV18 to TRBJ2-7, with TRBD2 matching over 10 bases. Germline V gives CDR1 KGHSH, CDR2 LQKENI. Trimming took 5 bases from V and 2 from J; bases not matched to a gene: 6. The CDR3 is 15 residues long.

This chain links TRBV18 with TRBJ2-5, with TRBD1 matching 9 bases. Germline values: CDR1 KGHSH, CDR2 LQKENI. Germline trimming cut 2 bases from V and 7 bases from J; bases unmatched to any gene: 5. The CDR3 contains 14 residues. CDR3 amino acids: CASSPLGQGSTQYF. DNA for the CDR3: TGTGCCAGCTCACCATTGGGACAGGGCTCGACCCAGTACTTC.

The rearrangement joins TRBV7-2 to TRBJ1-3; D not resolved. Germline V lookup: CDR1 SGHTA, CDR2 FQGNSA. V was trimmed by 5 bases and J by 4 bases, leaving 6 bases between them. CDR3 size: 12 residues. The chain's CDR3 is CASSAAGNTIYF. Written as DNA, the CDR3 is TGTGCCAGCAGCGCGGCCGGAAACACCATATATTTT.

This clone has just one count. The chain links TRBV7-2 to TRBJ2-3; 7 nucleotides agree with TRBD2. Per germline, CDR1 SGHTA and CDR2 FQGNSA. V was clipped by 1 base and J by 4 bases; unmatched bases: 5. The CDR3 loop spans 15 amino acids. This CDR3 reads CASSLGEGLADTQYF. The CDR3 region has the DNA TGTGCCAGCAGCTTAGGGGAGGGCTTGGCAGATACGCAGTATTTT.

The rearrangement links TRBV28 to TRBJ2-7, with 7 positions matching TRBD1. V lost 5 bases and J lost 4; bases outside the gene matches: 5. There are 13 residues in the CDR3. CDR1 and CDR2 (germline): MDHEN, SYDVKM. DNA of the CDR3: TGTGCCAGCAGTCCGACAGGGTTGTACGAGCAGTACTTC. This translates into CASSPTGLYEQYF.

This clone was recorded once. The rearrangement uses TRBV5-1 and TRBJ2-2; 7 nucleotides line up with TRBD2. J gave up 6 bases and V 7 bases, and 12 bases lay outside the gene matches. In germline, CDR1 is SGHRS, CDR2 YFSETQ. The CDR3 consists of 15 residues. The DNA of the CDR3 is TGCGCCAGCGGGGAAGAACTAGCGTCTGCCGGGGAGCTGTTTTTT. Encoded protein: CASGEELASAGELFF.